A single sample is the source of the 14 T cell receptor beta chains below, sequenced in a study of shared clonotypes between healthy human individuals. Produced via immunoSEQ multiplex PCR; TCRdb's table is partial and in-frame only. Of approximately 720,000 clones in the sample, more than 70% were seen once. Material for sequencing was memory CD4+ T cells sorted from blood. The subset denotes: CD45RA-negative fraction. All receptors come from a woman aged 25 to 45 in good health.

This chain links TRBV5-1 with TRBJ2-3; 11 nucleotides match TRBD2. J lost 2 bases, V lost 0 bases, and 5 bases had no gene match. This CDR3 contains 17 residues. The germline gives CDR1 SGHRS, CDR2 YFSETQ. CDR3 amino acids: CASSLGATSGITDTQYF. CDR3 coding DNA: TGCGCCAGCAGCTTGGGGGCGACTAGCGGGATCACAGATACGCAGTATTTT.

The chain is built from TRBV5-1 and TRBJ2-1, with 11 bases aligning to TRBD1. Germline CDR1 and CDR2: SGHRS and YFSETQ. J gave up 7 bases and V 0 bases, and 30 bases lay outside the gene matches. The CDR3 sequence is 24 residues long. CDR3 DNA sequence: TGCGCCAGCAGCTTGGGCTTAGGGACAGGGGGTCTAGCGGGAATGCACCGGAGGGATAATGAGCAGTTCTTC. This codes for CASSLGLGTGGLAGMHRRDNEQFF.

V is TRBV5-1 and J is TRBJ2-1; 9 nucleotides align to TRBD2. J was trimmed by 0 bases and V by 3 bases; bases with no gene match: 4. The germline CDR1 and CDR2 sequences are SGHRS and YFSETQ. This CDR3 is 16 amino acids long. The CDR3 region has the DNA TGCGCCAGCAGCTGGTCTAGCGGGGCCTCCTACAATGAGCAGTTCTTC. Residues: CASSWSSGASYNEQFF. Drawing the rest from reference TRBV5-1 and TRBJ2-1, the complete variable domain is KAGVTQTPRYLIKTRGQQVTLSCSPISGHRSVSWYQQTPGQGLQFLFEYFSETQRNKGNFPGRFSGRQFSNSRSEMNVSTLELGDSALYLCASSWSSGASYNEQFFGPGTRLTVL.

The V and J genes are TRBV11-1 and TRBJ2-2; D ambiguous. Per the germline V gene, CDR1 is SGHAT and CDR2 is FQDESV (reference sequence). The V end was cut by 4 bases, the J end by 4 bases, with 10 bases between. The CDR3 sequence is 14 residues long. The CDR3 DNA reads TGTGCCAGCAGCTGGGGTCGCGGCACCGGGGAGCTGTTTTTT. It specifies CASSWGRGTGELFF. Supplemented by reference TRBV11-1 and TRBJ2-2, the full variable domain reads EAEVAQSPRYKITEKSQAVAFWCDPISGHATLYWYRQILGQGPELLVQFQDESVVDDSQLPKDRFSAERLKGVDSTLKIQPAELGDSAMYLCASSWGRGTGELFFGEGSRLTVL.

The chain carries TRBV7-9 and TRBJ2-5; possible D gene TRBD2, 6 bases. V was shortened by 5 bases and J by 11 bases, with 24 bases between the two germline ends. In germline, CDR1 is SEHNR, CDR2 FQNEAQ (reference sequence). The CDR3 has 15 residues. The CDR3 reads CASSPPGTSFGKQYF. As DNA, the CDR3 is TGTGCCAGCAGCCCACCCGGGACTTCGTTTGGGAAGCAGTACTTC.

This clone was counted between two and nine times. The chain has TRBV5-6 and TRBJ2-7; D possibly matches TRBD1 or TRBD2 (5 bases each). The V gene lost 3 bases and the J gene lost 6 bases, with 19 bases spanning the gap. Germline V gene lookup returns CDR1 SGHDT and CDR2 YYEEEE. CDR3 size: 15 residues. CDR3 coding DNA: TGTGCCAGCAGCTCCGGGACCGAGGAGCCCTCCGAGCAGTACTTC. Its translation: CASSSGTEEPSEQYF.

CDR3 bases: TGTGCCAGTAGATCCAGTCCTTCGACAGGGAGTAATGGCTACACCTTC. Protein product: CASRSSPSTGSNGYTF. The rearrangement uses TRBV19 and TRBJ1-2, with 7 bases fitting TRBD1. Germline V gene lookup returns CDR1 LNHDA and CDR2 SQIVND (reference sequence). V trimming: 6 bases; J trimming: 6 bases; junction bases outside the gene matches: 16. The CDR3 totals 16 residues.

CDR3 in amino acids: CAISPRYQRDNEQFF. CDR3 bases: TGTGCCATCAGTCCACGGTACCAGCGGGACAATGAGCAGTTCTTC. The V call is TRBV10-3, the J call TRBJ2-1, with a possible D match to TRBD2 (6 bases). Germline CDR1 ENHRY, CDR2 SYGVKD. V was clipped by 5 bases and J by 5 bases, with 16 bases between them. CDR3 length equals 15 residues.

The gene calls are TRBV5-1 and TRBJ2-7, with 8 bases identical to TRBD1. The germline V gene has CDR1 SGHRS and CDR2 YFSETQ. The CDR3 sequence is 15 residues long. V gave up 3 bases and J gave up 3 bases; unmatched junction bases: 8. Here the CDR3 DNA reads TGCGCCAGCAGCTCTCAGGGGGCAATAGGCTACGAGCAGTACTTC. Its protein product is CASSSQGAIGYEQYF.

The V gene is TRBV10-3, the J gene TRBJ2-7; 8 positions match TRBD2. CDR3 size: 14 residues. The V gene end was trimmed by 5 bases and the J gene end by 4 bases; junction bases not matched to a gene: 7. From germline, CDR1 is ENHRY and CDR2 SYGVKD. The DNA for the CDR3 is TGTGCCATCAGTAGGACTAGCCGAGAGTACGAGCAGTACTTC. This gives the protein CAISRTSREYEQYF.

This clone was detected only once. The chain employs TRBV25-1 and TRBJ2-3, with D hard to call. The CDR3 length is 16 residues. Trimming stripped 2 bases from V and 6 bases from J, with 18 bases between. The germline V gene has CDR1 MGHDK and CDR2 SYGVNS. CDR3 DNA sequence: TGTGCCAGCAGTGAAAAGGAAGGAAGGGCTCCCGATACGCAGTATTTT. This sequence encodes CASSEKEGRAPDTQYF. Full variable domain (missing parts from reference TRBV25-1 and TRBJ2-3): EADIYQTPRYLVIGTGKKITLECSQTMGHDKMYWYQQDPGMELHLIHYSYGVNSTEKGDLSSESTVSRIRTEHFPLTLESARPSHTSQYLCASSEKEGRAPDTQYFGPGTRLTVL.

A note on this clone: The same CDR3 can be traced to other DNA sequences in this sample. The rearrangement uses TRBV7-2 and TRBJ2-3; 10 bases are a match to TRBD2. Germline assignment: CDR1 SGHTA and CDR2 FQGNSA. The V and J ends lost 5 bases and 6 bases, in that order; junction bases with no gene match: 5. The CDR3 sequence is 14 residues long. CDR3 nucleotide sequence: TGTGCCAGCAGCCCGGGACTAGCGACTGATACGCAGTATTTT. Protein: CASSPGLATDTQYF.

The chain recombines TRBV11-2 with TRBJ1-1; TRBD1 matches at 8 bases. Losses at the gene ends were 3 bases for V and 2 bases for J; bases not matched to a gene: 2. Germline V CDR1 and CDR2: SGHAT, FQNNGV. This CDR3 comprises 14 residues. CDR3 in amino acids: CASSFTGGNTEAFF. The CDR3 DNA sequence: TGTGCCAGCAGCTTTACAGGGGGAAACACTGAAGCTTTCTTT.

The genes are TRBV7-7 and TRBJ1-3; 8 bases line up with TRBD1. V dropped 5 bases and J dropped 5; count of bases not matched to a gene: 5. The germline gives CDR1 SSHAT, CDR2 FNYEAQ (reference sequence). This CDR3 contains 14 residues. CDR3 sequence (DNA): TGTGCCAGCAGCGCCGGGACAGGTCGAAACACCATATATTTT. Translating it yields CASSAGTGRNTIYF.